These 5 T cell receptor beta chains were sequenced from one sample in a study of T cells in localized non-small cell lung cancer. Generated by immunoSEQ multiplex PCR, the TCRdb table keeps only in-frame clones and is missing some. The table records 70,000 or so clones, roughly 80% of them present only once. The input for sequencing was peripheral blood, taken before any cancer treatment. These receptors all come from a female donor of 60 years or more with stage I lung adenocarcinoma.

Only a few counts were recorded for this clone. The gene calls are TRBV5-5 and TRBJ2-7, with no clear D. The CDR3 length is 14 residues. Germline-derived CDR1 and CDR2 are SGHKS and YYEKEE (reference sequence). The V end lost 0 bases, the J end lost 3 bases, and 10 bases lay between the germline ends. The CDR3 DNA reads as TGTGCCAGCAGCTTGGCAGACACCGGCTACGAGCAGTACTTC. This sequence encodes CASSLADTGYEQYF. Full variable domain (missing parts from reference TRBV5-5 and TRBJ2-7): DAGVTQSPTHLIKTRGQQVTLRCSPISGHKSVSWYQQVLGQGPQFIFQYYEKEERGRGNFPDRFSARQFPNYSSELNVNALLLGDSALYLCASSLADTGYEQYFGPGTRLTVT.

The chain joins TRBV11-2 to TRBJ2-5; D uncertain. In germline, CDR1 is SGHAT, CDR2 FQNNGV. This CDR3 contains 14 residues. The V and J ends lost 3 bases and 2 bases respectively, with 10 bases between them. The CDR3 loop is CASSFQASQETQYF. The CDR3 nucleotides are TGTGCCAGCAGCTTTCAAGCGTCGCAAGAGACCCAGTACTTC.

This chain connects TRBV18 to TRBJ2-7; D gene unclear. Between the trimmed V and J ends, which lost 4 bases and 1 base, there was a span of 11 bases. The CDR3 loop spans 14 amino acids. Germline V gene lookup returns CDR1 KGHSH and CDR2 LQKENI. As DNA, the CDR3 is TGTGCCAGCTCACGGGCGGACCTTTCCTACGAGCAGTACTTC. Translating gives CASSRADLSYEQYF.

This sequence joins TRBV6-5 and TRBJ1-3; no definite D call. The germline V gene has CDR1 MNHEY and CDR2 SVGAGI. The V and J ends lost 5 bases and 4 bases respectively, with 6 bases between them. This CDR3 comprises 12 residues. The DNA for the CDR3 is TGTGCCAGCAGTGACCTGGGAAACACCATATATTTT. It encodes CASSDLGNTIYF.

The gene calls are TRBV14 and TRBJ2-5; D may be TRBD2 (6 bases). The CDR3 is 18 residues long. Germline V gives CDR1 SGHDN, CDR2 FVKESK. The V and J ends lost 2 bases and 2 bases respectively, with 21 bases between them. CDR3 loop: CASSQWEPGPSDQETQYF. For the CDR3, the DNA is TGTGCCAGCAGCCAATGGGAACCCGGCCCTAGCGATCAAGAGACCCAGTACTTC.